This is a list of T cell receptor beta chains from one sample in a study of blood T cell repertoires in COVID-19. Clones were read by immunoSEQ multiplex PCR, and TCRdb kept only the in-frame ones, dropping some. The repertoire holds 150,000 to 200,000 clones, 80% to 90% seen once, with approximately 2% in the top ten. Specimen: peripheral blood. Receptors originate from a man in his late teens or twenties who had recovered from COVID-19. Both conserved end residues are part of each CDR3. Fields, in order: J gene, V gene, D gene, clone size, CDR3 DNA, CDR3 protein. The D gene is left open where the match is weak. Clone size is shown for a subset of rows, as once, few, many or a class of expanded clone.

TRBJ1-6 | TRBV5-4 | . | . | TGTGCCAGCAGCTTGGCCGGACAGTATAATTCACCCCTCCACTTT | CASSLAGQYNSPLHF
TRBJ1-5 | TRBV19 | TRBD1 | . | TGTGCCAGTAGTCGCCAGGGGGATCAGCCCCAGCATTTT | CASSRQGDQPQHF
TRBJ2-7 | TRBV7-2 | TRBD2 | . | TGTGCCTCACAGCCCCCCAGCGGGAGTTCCAACGAGCAGTACTTC | CASQPPSGSSNEQYF
TRBJ2-7 | TRBV5-1 | TRBD1 | . | TGCGCCAGCAGCTTGGCCTCAGGACAGGGGGCTTACGAGCAGTACTTC | CASSLASGQGAYEQYF
TRBJ2-1 | TRBV2 | . | . | TGTGCCAGCAGTGCAACGACTAGTGGTGCCCATGAGCAGTTCTTC | CASSATTSGAHEQFF
TRBJ1-1 | TRBV27 | . | . | TGTGCCAGCAGTCTCCCCACAAGGAGGGGCGCTGAAGCTTTCTTT | CASSLPTRRGAEAFF
TRBJ2-2 | TRBV27 | TRBD1 | once | TGTGCCAGCAGCCCGTTGGCCGGACAGGGCACCGGGGAGCTGTTTTTT | CASSPLAGQGTGELFF
TRBJ1-1 | TRBV3-1/TRBV3-2 | . | . | TGTGCCAGCAGCCGGAGCTTGAACACTGAAGCTTTCTTT | CASSRSLNTEAFF
TRBJ2-5 | TRBV6-5 | . | few | TGTGCCAGCAGTTACGGAGGGGTAGAGACCCAGTACTTC | CASSYGGVETQYF
TRBJ1-1 | TRBV5-6 | . | . | TGTGCCAGCAGCTTGGGAGGGATTCCCGAAGCTTTCTTT | CASSLGGIPEAFF
TRBJ1-1 | TRBV4-3 | . | . | TGCGCCAGCAGCCAAGAGACTGACTACACTGAAGCTTTCTTT | CASSQETDYTEAFF
TRBJ2-3 | TRBV9 | TRBD2 | . | TGTGCCAGCAGCCTCAAGAACCCTAGCGGGAGTGGTCGAGGAGATACGCAGTATTTT | CASSLKNPSGSGRGDTQYF
TRBJ2-7 | TRBV7-9 | . | . | TGTGCCAGCAGCTTCACCAGGGGCCGAAACGAGCAGTACTTC | CASSFTRGRNEQYF
TRBJ2-5 | TRBV7-9 | . | . | TGTGCCAGCAGCATGTTGGCCCCAGGGACCCAGTACTTC | CASSMLAPGTQYF
TRBJ2-3 | TRBV18 | . | . | TGTGCCAGCTCACCTGGACAAGGAAATACGCAGTATTTT | CASSPGQGNTQYF
TRBJ1-2 | TRBV6-5 | . | . | TGTGCCAGCAGTTACGGATCTGGCGGGGCGAACGGCTACACCTTC | CASSYGSGGANGYTF
TRBJ1-6 | TRBV19 | TRBD1 | once | TGTGCCAGTAGTAGGGACAGAAATTCACCCCTCCACTTT | CASSRDRNSPLHF
TRBJ2-3 | TRBV9 | . | . | TGTGCCAGCACCAAAGAGGGGGGGAGGCCAGATACGCAGTATTTT | CASTKEGGRPDTQYF
TRBJ2-2 | TRBV6-5 | . | . | TGTGCCAGCAGTTATCGGTATAACGGGGAGCTGTTTTTT | CASSYRYNGELFF
TRBJ2-7 | TRBV14 | TRBD2 | . | TGTGCCAGCAGCCAAAGGGGCGGGAGGGCGGTATACGAGCAGTACTTC | CASSQRGGRAVYEQYF
TRBJ1-6 | TRBV5-1 | . | . | TGCGCCAGCAGCTTGGAAGGTGTTCGGGGGAGTCATAATTCACCCCTCCACTTT | CASSLEGVRGSHNSPLHF
TRBJ2-3 | TRBV6-6 | TRBD2 | . | TGTGCCAGCAGTCCCTCGTGGACTAGCTCCTTCACAGATACGCAGTATTTT | CASSPSWTSSFTDTQYF
TRBJ1-2 | TRBV4-1 | . | . | TGCGCCAGCAGCCAAGAATACGGGAAAGGAGATGGCTACACCTTC | CASSQEYGKGDGYTF
TRBJ1-3 | TRBV25-1 | TRBD1 | . | TGTGCCAGCAGTGAATGGCCCGGACAGGCCCTCTCTGGAAACACCATATATTTT | CASSEWPGQALSGNTIYF
TRBJ2-2 | TRBV7-2 | . | . | TGTGCCAGCAGCCAGCGCCATCCAAAAAACACCGGGGAGCTGTTTTTT | CASSQRHPKNTGELFF
TRBJ1-2 | TRBV15 | . | . | TGTGCCACCAGCCCAGGGGCTACTCGGGGCTACACCTTC | CATSPGATRGYTF
TRBJ2-1 | TRBV3-1/TRBV3-2 | TRBD2 | . | TGTGCCAGCAGCCCGACTAGCGGGTACAATGAGCAGTTCTTC | CASSPTSGYNEQFF
TRBJ2-5 | TRBV11-2 | TRBD2 | . | TGTGCCAGCAGCTTAGATTTCGGGGCTAGCGGGAAGACCCAGTACTTC | CASSLDFGASGKTQYF
TRBJ2-1 | TRBV19 | . | once | TGTGCCAGTAGTATACCAGGGGCCGCCAACAATGAGCAGTTCTTC | CASSIPGAANNEQFF
TRBJ2-5 | TRBV6-5 | TRBD1 | . | TGTGCCAGCAGATCCCCAGGGGGAGAGACCCAGTACTTC | CASRSPGGETQYF
TRBJ1-2 | TRBV7-9 | TRBD1 | . | TGTGCCAGCAGCAAGGGACAGCCTAACTATGGCTACACCTTC | CASSKGQPNYGYTF
TRBJ1-6 | TRBV14 | TRBD1 | . | TGTGCCAGCAACCGACAGGGTGTTTCACCCCTCCACTTT | CASNRQGVSPLHF
TRBJ2-1 | TRBV2 | TRBD2 | . | TGTGCCAGAGATACGAGCGGGAGGGCCAACAATGAGCAGTTCTTC | CARDTSGRANNEQFF
TRBJ2-3 | TRBV7-9 | . | . | TGTGCCAGCAGCTTCAGGGAATTTAGCACAGATACGCAGTATTTT | CASSFREFSTDTQYF
TRBJ1-1 | TRBV7-2 | . | . | TGTGCCAGCAGCTTACACCAAGCCACTGAAGCTTTCTTT | CASSLHQATEAFF
TRBJ1-4 | TRBV5-4 | TRBD1 | few | TGTGCCAGCAGCCCACAGGGGAGAGAGGAAAAACTGTTTTTT | CASSPQGREEKLFF
TRBJ2-1 | TRBV5-1 | . | . | TGCGCCAGCAGCAAAGCCGGGAGCTCCTACAATGAGCAGTTCTTC | CASSKAGSSYNEQFF
TRBJ2-7 | TRBV5-6 | . | . | TGTGCCCCCAAAAGTCTGGCGAGGGGGTACGAGCAGTACTTC | CAPKSLARGYEQYF
TRBJ2-1 | TRBV3-1/TRBV3-2 | TRBD2 | . | TGTGCCAGCAGCCAAGGAGATAGCGGGATTTACGGTGAGCAGTTCTTC | CASSQGDSGIYGEQFF
TRBJ2-3 | TRBV27 | TRBD2 | . | TGTGCCAGCATGCGGGGGACAGATACGCAGTATTTT | CASMRGTDTQYF
TRBJ2-7 | TRBV6-6 | . | . | TGTGCCAGCGCCCACGGTAGCTACGAGCAGTACTTC | CASAHGSYEQYF
TRBJ2-6 | TRBV30 | TRBD1 | few | TGTGCCTGGTCGACAGGGGCTGGGGCCAACGTCCTGACTTTC | CAWSTGAGANVLTF
TRBJ1-4 | TRBV2 | TRBD1 | . | TGTGCCAGCAAATCGGGTGACAGGGGGAGTCCTAATGAAAAACTGTTTTTT | CASKSGDRGSPNEKLFF
TRBJ2-7 | TRBV3-1/TRBV3-2 | TRBD2 | . | TGTGCCAGCAGCCTAAGCGGCGGGAGTATCCACGAGCAGTACTTC | CASSLSGGSIHEQYF
TRBJ1-2 | TRBV27 | . | few | TGTGCCAGCAGTTTATCGGGAGGGCAGCCCTATGGCTACACCTTC | CASSLSGGQPYGYTF
TRBJ1-1 | TRBV29-1 | . | . | TGCAGCGTGGTTATCCGGGAGAACACTGAAGCTTTCTTT | CSVVIRENTEAFF
TRBJ1-2 | TRBV7-2 | . | . | TGTGCCAGCAGCCTAAGTGTCGACTATGGCTACACCTTC | CASSLSVDYGYTF
TRBJ2-6 | TRBV19 | TRBD1 | . | TGTGCCAGTAGTCTACCGGGACAGGGGATTTCTGGGGCCAACGTCCTGACTTTC | CASSLPGQGISGANVLTF
TRBJ1-1 | TRBV19 | . | . | TGTGCCACCTTCCGGGGTTCGCGGAACACTGAAGCTTTCTTT | CATFRGSRNTEAFF
TRBJ2-7 | TRBV6-5 | TRBD2 | . | TGTGCCAGCAGTTACTCGAGGGCTAGCGGCTCCTACGAGCAGTACTTC | CASSYSRASGSYEQYF
TRBJ2-3 | TRBV27 | TRBD2 | . | TGTGCCAGCAGTTTAGGGCTAGCGGGATTCACAGATACGCAGTATTTT | CASSLGLAGFTDTQYF
TRBJ1-1 | TRBV25-1 | TRBD1 | few | TGTGCCAGCAGCCGGGACAGTAGACACACTGAAGCTTTCTTT | CASSRDSRHTEAFF
TRBJ2-6 | TRBV30 | TRBD1 | . | TGTGCCTGGAGGCCGGGACAGGGGAGGTCTGGGGCCAACGTCCTGACTTTC | CAWRPGQGRSGANVLTF
TRBJ1-5 | TRBV5-1 | . | . | TGCGCCAGCAGCTTGGGGGGGCTTCAGCCCCAGCATTTT | CASSLGGLQPQHF